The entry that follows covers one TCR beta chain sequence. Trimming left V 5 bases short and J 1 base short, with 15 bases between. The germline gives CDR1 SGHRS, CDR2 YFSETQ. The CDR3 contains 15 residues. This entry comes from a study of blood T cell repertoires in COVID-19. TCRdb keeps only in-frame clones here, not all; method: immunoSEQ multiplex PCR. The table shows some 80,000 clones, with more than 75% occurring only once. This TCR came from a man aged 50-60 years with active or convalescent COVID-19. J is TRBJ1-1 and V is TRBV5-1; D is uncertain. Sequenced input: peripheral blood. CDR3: CASSLEGPGNTEAFF. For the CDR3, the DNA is TGCGCCAGCAGTCTCGAGGGCCCGGGGAACACTGAAGCTTTCTTT.